Listed below are T cell receptor beta chains from one sample, sequenced in a study of blood T cell repertoires in COVID-19. Only in-frame clones appear in the TCRdb table, and some are missing; sequencing was by immunoSEQ multiplex PCR. The sample has hundreds of thousands of clones; under 95% are singletons. The source material was peripheral blood. The receptors derive from a woman under 30 who had recovered from COVID-19. Each CDR3 is given without its conserved first and last residue.

v_call	cdr3_aa
TRBV5-1	ASSLATSVFMDTQY
TRBV4-3	ASSQDFPGSGANVLT
TRBV11-3	ASSHPGTENTGELF
TRBV30	AWSVGGTGNTIY
TRBV6-5	ASRATGGYGYT
TRBV12-5	ASGLAGDGYT
TRBV7-9	ASTHRDRAEAF
TRBV2	ASSYAASGRAVDEQF
TRBV6-5	ASSYSLAGGIETQY
TRBV5-1	ASSGTSSYSTDTQY
TRBV6-4	ASSEGTGVLY
TRBV5-6	ASSLRVAIGTGELF
TRBV6-5	ASCYPGQGNTEAF
TRBV6-6	ASSYGQNYGYT
TRBV5-6	ASSRWPERDGELF
TRBV9	ASSSEALLGYGYT
TRBV28	ASSLDLVAGGSQTQY
TRBV2	ASRDTRLDHSGDNEQF
TRBV7-2	ASSLVEDSRQF
TRBV15	ATSRYRQGIEPQH
TRBV5-6	ASSFKGTGELF
TRBV5-1	ASSLEIAGAADTQY
TRBV6-5	ASSYSRLAGGNIQY
TRBV5-1	ASRISGARDEQF
TRBV20-1	SAGGRETQY
TRBV6-6	ASGGGPATNEKLF
TRBV11-3	ASSLDRDYGYT
TRBV12-3/TRBV12-4	ASSRDRSYGYT
TRBV6-4	ASRDTSGTDTQY
TRBV10-3	AISEDRGSGYT
TRBV5-5	ASSPSGLSYNEQF
TRBV5-5	ASSLWRVPFAGNTIY
TRBV5-6	ASSSPGRGLFYGYT
TRBV7-9	ASSSGTGTGGYT
TRBV15	ATSRGAGYQETQY
TRBV5-4	ASSYGLAGGPGRDTQY
TRBV7-9	ASSRGGWEEPQH